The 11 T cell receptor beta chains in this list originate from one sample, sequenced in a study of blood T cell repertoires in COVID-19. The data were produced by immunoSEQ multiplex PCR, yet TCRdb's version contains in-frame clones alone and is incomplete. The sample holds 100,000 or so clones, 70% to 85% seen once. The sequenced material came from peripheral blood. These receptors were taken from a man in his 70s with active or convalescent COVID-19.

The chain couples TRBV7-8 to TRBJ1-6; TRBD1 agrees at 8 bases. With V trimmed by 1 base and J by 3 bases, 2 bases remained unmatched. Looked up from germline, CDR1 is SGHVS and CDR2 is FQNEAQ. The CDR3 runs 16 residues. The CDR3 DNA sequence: TGTGCCAGCAGCTTAGATGGGACAGGCTATAATTCACCCCTCCACTTT. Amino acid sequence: CASSLDGTGYNSPLHF.

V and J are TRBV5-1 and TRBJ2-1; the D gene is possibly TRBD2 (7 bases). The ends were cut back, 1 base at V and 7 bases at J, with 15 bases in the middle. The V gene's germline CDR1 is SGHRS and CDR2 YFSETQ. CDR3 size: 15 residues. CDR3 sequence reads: CASSLNGGGGNEQFF. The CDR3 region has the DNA TGCGCCAGCAGCTTGAATGGCGGGGGCGGGAATGAGCAGTTCTTC.

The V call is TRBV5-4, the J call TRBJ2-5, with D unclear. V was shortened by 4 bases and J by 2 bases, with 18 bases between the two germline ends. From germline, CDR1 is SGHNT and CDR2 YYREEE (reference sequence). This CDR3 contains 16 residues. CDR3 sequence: CASSNGMASGQETQYF. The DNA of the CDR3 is TGTGCCAGCAGCAACGGAATGGCTTCGGGTCAAGAGACCCAGTACTTC.

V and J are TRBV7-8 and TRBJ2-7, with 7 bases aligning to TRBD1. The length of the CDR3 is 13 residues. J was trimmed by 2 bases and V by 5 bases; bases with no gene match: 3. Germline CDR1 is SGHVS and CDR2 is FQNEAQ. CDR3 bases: TGTGCCAGCAGCCTAGGGACAGCCTACGAGCAGTACTTC. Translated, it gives CASSLGTAYEQYF.

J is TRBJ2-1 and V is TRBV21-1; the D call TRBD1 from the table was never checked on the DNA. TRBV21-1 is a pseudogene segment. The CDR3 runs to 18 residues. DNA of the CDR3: TGTGCCAGCAGCAACGGATGCGTTGGGACAGGGGTTGCCAATGAGCAGTTCTTC. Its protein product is CASSNGCVGTGVANEQFF.

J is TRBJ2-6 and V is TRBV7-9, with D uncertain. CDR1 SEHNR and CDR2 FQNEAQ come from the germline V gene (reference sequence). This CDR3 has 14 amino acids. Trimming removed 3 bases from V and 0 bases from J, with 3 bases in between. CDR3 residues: CASSFRSGANVLTF. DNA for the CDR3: TGTGCCAGCAGCTTCCGCTCTGGGGCCAACGTCCTGACTTTC.

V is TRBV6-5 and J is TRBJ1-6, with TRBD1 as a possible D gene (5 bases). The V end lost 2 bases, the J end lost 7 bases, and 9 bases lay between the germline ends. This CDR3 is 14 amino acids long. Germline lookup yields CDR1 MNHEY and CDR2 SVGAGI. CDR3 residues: CASSYMEGNSPLHF. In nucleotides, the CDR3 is TGTGCCAGCAGTTACATGGAGGGGAATTCACCCCTCCACTTT.

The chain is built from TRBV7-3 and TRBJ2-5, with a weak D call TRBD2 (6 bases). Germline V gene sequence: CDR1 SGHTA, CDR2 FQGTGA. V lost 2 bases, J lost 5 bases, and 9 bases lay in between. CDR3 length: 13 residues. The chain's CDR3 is CASSLYGRETQYF. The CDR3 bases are TGTGCCAGCAGCTTATATGGGAGGGAGACCCAGTACTTC.

The CDR3: CASSLRTANTEAFF. The CDR3 DNA is TGTGCCAGCTCACTACGGACAGCGAACACTGAAGCTTTCTTT. This chain joins TRBV18 and TRBJ1-1; maybe TRBD1 (6 bases). V was shortened by 4 bases and J by 1 base, with 10 bases between the two germline ends. Germline V gene data show CDR1 as KGHSH and CDR2 as LQKENI. The CDR3 is made up of 14 amino acids.

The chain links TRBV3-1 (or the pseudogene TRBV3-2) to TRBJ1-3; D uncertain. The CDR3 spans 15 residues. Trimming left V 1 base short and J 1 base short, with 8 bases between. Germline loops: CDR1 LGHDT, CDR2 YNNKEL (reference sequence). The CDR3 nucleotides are TGTGCCAGCAGCCAAGTCTCCTCTTCTGGAAACACCATATATTTT. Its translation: CASSQVSSSGNTIYF.

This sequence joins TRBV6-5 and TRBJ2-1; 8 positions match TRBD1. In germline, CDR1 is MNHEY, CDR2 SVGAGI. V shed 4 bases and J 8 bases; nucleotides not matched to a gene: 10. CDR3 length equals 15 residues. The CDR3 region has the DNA TGTGCCAGCAGTTTTCCGGGACAGGTCATCCATGAGCAGTTCTTC. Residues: CASSFPGQVIHEQFF.